This T cell receptor (beta chain) was sequenced for a study of T cells in Graves' hyperthyroidism and ophthalmopathy. Study results and limitations: Blood also showed most of the thyroid clonotypes that were expanded above 0.001.

Of note for this clonotype: Its target is not known.

The CDR3 is 17 amino acids. Trimming left V 3 bases short and J 0 bases short, with 13 bases between. Germline V CDR1 and CDR2: SGDLS, YYNGEE. TCR beta CDR3 region amplification was performed from RNA transcripts. HTBI primers were employed in a first-round RT-PCR of the TCR CDR3. One entry per CDR3 protein results from TCRdb running MiXCR on the multiplex PCR reads. The repertoire holds 300,000 to 450,000 distinct CDR3 sequences, more than 11% seen once, with around 10% in the top ten. The receptor comes from a woman in her fifties or sixties with Graves' hyperthyroidism. The genes are TRBV9 and TRBJ2-6, with D perhaps assigned TRBD1 or TRBD2 (6 bases each). Sequenced material: blood. The CDR3 spells CASSEGGWVSGANVLTF. The CDR3 coding sequence is TGTGCCAGCAGCGAGGGGGGATGGGTCTCTGGGGCCAACGTCCTGACTTTC.